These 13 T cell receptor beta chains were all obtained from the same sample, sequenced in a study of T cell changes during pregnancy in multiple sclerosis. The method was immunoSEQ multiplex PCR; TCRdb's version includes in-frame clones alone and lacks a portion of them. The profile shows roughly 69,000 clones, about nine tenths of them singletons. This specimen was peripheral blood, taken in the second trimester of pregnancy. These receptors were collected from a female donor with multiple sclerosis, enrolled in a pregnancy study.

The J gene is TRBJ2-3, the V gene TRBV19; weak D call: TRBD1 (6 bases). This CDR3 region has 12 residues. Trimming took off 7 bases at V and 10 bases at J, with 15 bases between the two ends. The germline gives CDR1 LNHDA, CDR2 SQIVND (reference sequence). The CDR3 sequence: CASNTGRGPQYF. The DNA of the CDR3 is TGTGCCAGTAATACTGGCAGGGGTCCGCAGTATTTT.

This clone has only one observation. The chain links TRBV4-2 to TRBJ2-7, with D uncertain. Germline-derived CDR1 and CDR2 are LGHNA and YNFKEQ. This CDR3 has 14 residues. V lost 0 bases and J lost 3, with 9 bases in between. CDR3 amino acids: CASSQEQISYEQYF. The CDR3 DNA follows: TGTGCCAGCAGCCAAGAACAGATAAGCTACGAGCAGTACTTC.

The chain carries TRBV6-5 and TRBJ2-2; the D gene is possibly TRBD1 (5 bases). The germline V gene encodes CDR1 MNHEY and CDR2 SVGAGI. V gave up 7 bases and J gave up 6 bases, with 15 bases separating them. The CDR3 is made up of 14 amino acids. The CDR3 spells CASTQGMRPGELFF. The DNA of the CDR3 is TGTGCCAGCACTCAGGGAATGAGGCCCGGGGAGCTGTTTTTT.

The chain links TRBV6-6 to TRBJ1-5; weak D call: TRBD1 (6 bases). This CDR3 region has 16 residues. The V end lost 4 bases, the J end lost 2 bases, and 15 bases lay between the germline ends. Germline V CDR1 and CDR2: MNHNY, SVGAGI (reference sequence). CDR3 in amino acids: CASSFRGAVGNQPQHF. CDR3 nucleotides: TGTGCCAGCAGTTTTCGGGGGGCGGTGGGCAATCAGCCCCAGCATTTT.

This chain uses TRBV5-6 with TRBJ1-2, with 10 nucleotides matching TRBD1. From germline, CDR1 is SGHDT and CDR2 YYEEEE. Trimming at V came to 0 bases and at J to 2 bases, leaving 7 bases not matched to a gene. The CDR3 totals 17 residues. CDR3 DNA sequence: TGTGCCAGCAGCTTGGTGGGGACAGGGGATTTAAACTATGGCTACACCTTC. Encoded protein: CASSLVGTGDLNYGYTF.

The CDR3 nucleotides read TGTGCCAGCAGCTTTAGCCCGGCAGATGAGCAGTTCTTC. Its translation is CASSFSPADEQFF. This chain uses TRBV11-1 with TRBJ2-1; D is undetermined. Trimming shortened V by 3 bases and J by 8 bases, and 11 bases separated the two germline ends. Germline V gene data show CDR1 as SGHAT and CDR2 as FQDESV (reference sequence). The CDR3 is made up of 13 amino acids. Combining the CDR3 with reference TRBV11-1 and TRBJ2-1 gives the whole variable domain EAEVAQSPRYKITEKSQAVAFWCDPISGHATLYWYRQILGQGPELLVQFQDESVVDDSQLPKDRFSAERLKGVDSTLKIQPAELGDSAMYLCASSFSPADEQFFGPGTRLTVL.

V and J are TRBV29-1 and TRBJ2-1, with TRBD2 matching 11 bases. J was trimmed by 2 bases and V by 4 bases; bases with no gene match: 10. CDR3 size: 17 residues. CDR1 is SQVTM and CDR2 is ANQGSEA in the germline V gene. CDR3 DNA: TGCAGCGTTGTAGGGCTAGCGGGAGGTCATACCTACAATGAGCAGTTCTTC. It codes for CSVVGLAGGHTYNEQFF.

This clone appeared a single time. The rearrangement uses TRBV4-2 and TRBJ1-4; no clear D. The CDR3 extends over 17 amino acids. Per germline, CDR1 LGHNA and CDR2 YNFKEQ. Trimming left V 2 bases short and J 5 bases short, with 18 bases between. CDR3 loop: CASSQISRQDFNEKLFF. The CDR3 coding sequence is TGTGCCAGCAGCCAAATTTCCCGGCAGGACTTCAATGAAAAACTGTTTTTT.

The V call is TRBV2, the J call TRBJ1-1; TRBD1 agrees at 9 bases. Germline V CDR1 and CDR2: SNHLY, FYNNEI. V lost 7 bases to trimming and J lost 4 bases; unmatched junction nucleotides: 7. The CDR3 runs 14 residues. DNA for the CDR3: TGTGCCAGCATTAAGGGACAGGGACTCACTGAAGCTTTCTTT. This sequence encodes CASIKGQGLTEAFF.

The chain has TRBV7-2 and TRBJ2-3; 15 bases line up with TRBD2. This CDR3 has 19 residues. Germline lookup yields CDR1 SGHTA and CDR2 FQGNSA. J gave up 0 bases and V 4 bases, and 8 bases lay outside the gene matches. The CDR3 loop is CASSSGLAGGPSSTDTQYF. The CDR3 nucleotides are TGTGCCAGCAGCTCGGGACTAGCGGGAGGCCCCTCCAGCACAGATACGCAGTATTTT.

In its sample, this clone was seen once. This CDR3 is CASSTRLAGGSNEQFF. The CDR3 nucleotides are TGCGCCAGCAGCACCAGACTAGCGGGAGGGAGCAATGAGCAGTTCTTC. This chain links TRBV5-1 with TRBJ2-1; 14 bases align to TRBD2. The CDR3 loop spans 16 amino acids. J lost 6 bases, V lost 4 bases, and 6 bases had no gene match. Looked up from germline, CDR1 is SGHRS and CDR2 is YFSETQ.

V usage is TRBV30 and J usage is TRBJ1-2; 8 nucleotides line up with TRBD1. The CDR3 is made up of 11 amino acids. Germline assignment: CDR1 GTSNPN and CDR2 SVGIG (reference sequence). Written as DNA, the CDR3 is TGTGCTTTCGACAGGGGCTATGGCTACACCTTC. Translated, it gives CAFDRGYGYTF. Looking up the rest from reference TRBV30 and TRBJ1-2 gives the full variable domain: SQTIHQWPATLVQPVGSPLSLECTVEGTSNPNLYWYRQAAGRGLQLLFYSVGIGQISSEVPQNLSASRPQDRQFILSSKKLLLSDSGFYLCAFDRGYGYTFGSGTRLTVV.

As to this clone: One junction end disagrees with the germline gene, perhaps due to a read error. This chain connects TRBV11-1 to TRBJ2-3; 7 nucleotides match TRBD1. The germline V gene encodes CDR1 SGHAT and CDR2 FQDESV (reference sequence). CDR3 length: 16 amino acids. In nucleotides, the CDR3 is TGTGCCAGCAGTTTAGAGTGGACAGGCCAGGCAGATACGCAGTATTTT. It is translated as CASSLEWTGQADTQYF.